The clone carrying this T cell receptor (beta chain) appeared once. Original methodology: Amplification of reference gene primers was used by the study to estimate nucleated cell counts. Sequenced by immunoSEQ multiplex PCR; TCRdb stores in-frame clones only, minus some. V, J and clone size are taken as reported in that table, and D and trimming were inferred from the DNA itself. The sample has hundreds of thousands of clones; 75% to 90% are singletons. The sample belongs to a study of blood T cell repertoires in COVID-19. CDR1 is LGHDT and CDR2 is YNNKEL in the germline V gene (reference sequence). The length of the CDR3 is 13 residues. Germline trimming cut 4 bases from V and 7 bases from J; bases unmatched to any gene: 6. Grouping used clinical history reported by participants in a survey and questionnaire.

The sequence came from a man younger than 45 who had recovered from COVID-19. Sample: PBMCs or T cells enriched from blood (not recorded which). The rearrangement uses TRBV3-1 (or the pseudogene TRBV3-2) and TRBJ2-7, with TRBD2 matching over 8 bases. The CDR3: CASSPTSGREQYF. The CDR3 coding sequence is TGTGCCAGCAGCCCAACTAGCGGAAGGGAGCAGTACTTC.